A selection of T cell receptor beta chains follows, all from one sample in a study of T cell repertoires in cytomegalovirus infection. MiXCR, applied by TCRdb to the reads, yields one record per CDR3 protein. The table lists hundreds of thousands of distinct CDR3 sequences, about 33% of them singletons. These receptors are not linked to any known antigen. The material was cultured CD8+ T cells from PBMCs, obtained from culture after CMV antigen stimulation. Receptors were obtained from a human donor in good health (CMV status not recorded). Some clones in this sample may be carry-over from other donors' samples. Both conserved end residues are part of each CDR3. D genes are given only for firm matches. Clone size is stated in some rows and not others, as once, few, many or a class when expanded.

TRBV7-6	TRBD1	many	TRBJ1-5	TGTGCCAGCAGCTTATCAGGGGGCCATCAGCCCCAGCATTTT	CASSLSGGHQPQHF
TRBV5-4	-	-	TRBJ1-1	TGTGCCAGCAGCTGGGATGGCACTGAAGCTTTCTTT	CASSWDGTEAFF
TRBV27	-	-	TRBJ1-5	TGTGCCAGCAGTTTAAAAAGCAATCAGCCCCAGCATTTT	CASSLKSNQPQHF
TRBV6-2/TRBV6-3	-	-	TRBJ2-3	TGTGCCAGCAGTTACGGGCTCTTAGGCGATACGCAGTATTTT	CASSYGLLGDTQYF
TRBV27	TRBD1	-	TRBJ2-2	TGTGCCAGCAGTTCCACCCAAATGAGGGGGCGCGACGGGGAGCTGTTTTTT	CASSSTQMRGRDGELFF
TRBV7-2	-	-	TRBJ2-7	TGTGCCAGCAGCCCCCTCCCCGGCGAGCAGTACTTC	CASSPLPGEQYF
TRBV2	TRBD2	-	TRBJ2-1	TGTGCCAGCAGCGGGGCGGGGGGCCCCTCTAATGAGCAGTTCTTC	CASSGAGGPSNEQFF
TRBV7-6	-	few	TRBJ1-3	TGTGCCAGCAGCTTAAGGACAGCCCGTGGAAACACCATATATTTT	CASSLRTARGNTIYF
TRBV5-6	-	-	TRBJ1-1	TGTGCCAGCAGCTTGATGTTCCAGGGCGTGTTTTCGGACACTGAAGCTTTCTTT	CASSLMFQGVFSDTEAFF
TRBV27	-	many	TRBJ1-2	TGTGCCAGCAGCTTTCTACATTACCGGGACCCTGGCTTCGGCTACACCTTC	CASSFLHYRDPGFGYTF
TRBV18	-	-	TRBJ2-2	TGTGCCAGCTCACCTAGCCCCTACATGAGTACCGGGGAGCTGTTTTTT	CASSPSPYMSTGELFF
TRBV7-9	-	few	TRBJ1-1	TGTGCCAGCAGCTTAGCGGTTGGGTGGCTGAACACTGAAGCTTTCTTT	CASSLAVGWLNTEAFF
TRBV4-1	-	-	TRBJ1-1	TGCGCCAGCAGCCAGGCCGGGACTGTACGTTACGAAGCTTTCTTT	CASSQAGTVRYEAFF
TRBV19	-	-	TRBJ2-1	TGTGCCAGTAGTATAGCCCTCCCCAATGAGCAGTTCTTC	CASSIALPNEQFF
TRBV7-6	TRBD2	-	TRBJ2-5	TGTGCCAGCGTCGGACTAGGGCAAGAGACCCAGTACTTC	CASVGLGQETQYF
TRBV29-1	-	-	TRBJ2-4	TGCAGCGTTGCATTGTTCGGTTCGGGAAACATTCAGTACTTC	CSVALFGSGNIQYF
TRBV7-6	-	-	TRBJ1-6	TGTGCCAGCAGCTCAACAGTCTATAATTCACCCCTCCACTTT	CASSSTVYNSPLHF
TRBV7-9	TRBD2	-	TRBJ2-1	TGTGCCAGCAGCTTGGGCGCCTCGAAGCGGGGATTTTACTACAATGAGCAGTTCTTC	CASSLGASKRGFYYNEQFF
TRBV7-9	TRBD1	few	TRBJ1-1	TGTGCCAGCAGGCAGGGGGGTGATGAAGCTTTCTTT	CASRQGGDEAFF
TRBV6-5	-	-	TRBJ1-2	TGTGCCAGCAAGGGGCCACCGCCGAGTAGTGGCTACACCTTC	CASKGPPPSSGYTF
TRBV2	-	-	TRBJ2-1	TGTGCCAGCACCGGGGACCGGGGGAAGGGCAATGAGCAGTTCTTC	CASTGDRGKGNEQFF
TRBV12-3/TRBV12-4	-	many	TRBJ1-1	TGTGCCAGCAGTCGACAGGAGGCGGGGGAGGTGACCACTGAAGCTTTCTTT	CASSRQEAGEVTTEAFF
TRBV24-1	-	-	TRBJ2-2	TGTGCCACCAGTGATTCTCGAACAGGGCACACCGGGGAGCTGTTTTTT	CATSDSRTGHTGELFF
TRBV19	-	-	TRBJ1-2	TGTGCCAGTACTCTCGATACGCGGGGCTACACCTTC	CASTLDTRGYTF
TRBV19	TRBD1	few	TRBJ1-5	TGTGCCAGTACCCCGGGACAGGGCCCTTACAATCAGCCCCAGCATTTT	CASTPGQGPYNQPQHF
TRBV7-6	-	few	TRBJ2-7	TGTGCCACAGGCGACTACGAGCAGTACTTC	CATGDYEQYF
TRBV29-1	-	-	TRBJ1-6	TGCAGCGTTGAAGACAGGGGCGGGCTGGGGGTGACCCTCCACTTT	CSVEDRGGLGVTLHF
TRBV6-1	-	few	TRBJ2-3	TGTGCCAGCAGCTACATCACCGCAGATACGCAGTATTTT	CASSYITADTQYF
TRBV7-8	TRBD1	many	TRBJ1-5	TGTGCCAGCAGCTTAGTAGACAGGGCATATAGCAATCAGCCCCAGCATTTT	CASSLVDRAYSNQPQHF
TRBV6-5	-	-	TRBJ2-5	TGTGCCAGCAGTTACCTGGACGGCCAAGAGACCCAGTACTTC	CASSYLDGQETQYF
TRBV7-9	-	few	TRBJ1-2	TGTGCCAGCAGCCCCGGCGGGCAGCCGAATGGCTACACCTTC	CASSPGGQPNGYTF
TRBV4-1	TRBD2	-	TRBJ2-5	TGCGCCAGCAGCCAAGAAGCGGGGTCCCAAGAGACCCAGTACTTC	CASSQEAGSQETQYF
TRBV7-6	-	few	TRBJ1-6	TGTGCCAGCAGCTTAGGGGGGTTCAATTCACCCCTCCACTTT	CASSLGGFNSPLHF
TRBV6-1	TRBD1	-	TRBJ1-5	TGTGCCAGCAGGTCGGACAGGGCGGCGAGCAATCAGCCCCAGCATTTT	CASRSDRAASNQPQHF
TRBV27	TRBD1	-	TRBJ2-1	TGTGCCAGCAGTTTATTACAGGGGCACTACAATGAGCAGTTCTTC	CASSLLQGHYNEQFF
TRBV27	-	-	TRBJ1-5	TGTGCCAGCAGTTCGCAGAGATATAGCAATCAGCCCCAGCATTTT	CASSSQRYSNQPQHF
TRBV6-2/TRBV6-3	TRBD1	-	TRBJ2-3	TGTGCCAGCAGTTACCCGCCCGGGACAGCGGAGCATACGCAGTATTTT	CASSYPPGTAEHTQYF
TRBV7-2	TRBD1	-	TRBJ1-1	TGTGCCAGCAGCCTCCACGACAGGGGGCCCGAAGCTTTCTTT	CASSLHDRGPEAFF
TRBV6-5	TRBD2	-	TRBJ2-5	TGTGCCAGCAGTTACCGGGGGGGGGCCGGAGAGACCCAGTACTTC	CASSYRGGAGETQYF
TRBV7-8	-	few	TRBJ1-2	TGTGCCAGCAGCTCAACCACGGGACCCAACGCTAACTATGGCTACACCTTC	CASSSTTGPNANYGYTF